This TCR beta chain is from a study of blood T cell repertoires in COVID-19. Turning to the study itself: Some COVID-19 samples were acute and others convalescent; all came from the United States, Italy and Spain.

Original handling: Estimation of nucleated cell counts was performed using reference gene primer amplification. Using immunoSEQ multiplex PCR, the repertoire was profiled, and TCRdb retains in-frame clones only, with some absent. For V, J and clone size, that table is used; D and trimming come from the DNA. The table lists over 150,000 clones, around 80% of them singletons, with roughly 2.9% in the top ten. CDR3 length equals 15 residues. Germline V CDR1 and CDR2: KGHSY, FQNENV. The ends were cut back, 1 base at V and 10 bases at J, with 14 bases in the middle. The chain is built from TRBV16 and TRBJ1-6; unclear D gene. Sequencing input: peripheral blood. This clonotype originated in a woman aged 60 to 75 with acute or convalescent COVID-19. The CDR3 is CASSQLGREGSPLHF. The CDR3 bases are TGTGCCAGCAGCCAATTAGGCCGGGAGGGCTCACCCCTCCACTTT.